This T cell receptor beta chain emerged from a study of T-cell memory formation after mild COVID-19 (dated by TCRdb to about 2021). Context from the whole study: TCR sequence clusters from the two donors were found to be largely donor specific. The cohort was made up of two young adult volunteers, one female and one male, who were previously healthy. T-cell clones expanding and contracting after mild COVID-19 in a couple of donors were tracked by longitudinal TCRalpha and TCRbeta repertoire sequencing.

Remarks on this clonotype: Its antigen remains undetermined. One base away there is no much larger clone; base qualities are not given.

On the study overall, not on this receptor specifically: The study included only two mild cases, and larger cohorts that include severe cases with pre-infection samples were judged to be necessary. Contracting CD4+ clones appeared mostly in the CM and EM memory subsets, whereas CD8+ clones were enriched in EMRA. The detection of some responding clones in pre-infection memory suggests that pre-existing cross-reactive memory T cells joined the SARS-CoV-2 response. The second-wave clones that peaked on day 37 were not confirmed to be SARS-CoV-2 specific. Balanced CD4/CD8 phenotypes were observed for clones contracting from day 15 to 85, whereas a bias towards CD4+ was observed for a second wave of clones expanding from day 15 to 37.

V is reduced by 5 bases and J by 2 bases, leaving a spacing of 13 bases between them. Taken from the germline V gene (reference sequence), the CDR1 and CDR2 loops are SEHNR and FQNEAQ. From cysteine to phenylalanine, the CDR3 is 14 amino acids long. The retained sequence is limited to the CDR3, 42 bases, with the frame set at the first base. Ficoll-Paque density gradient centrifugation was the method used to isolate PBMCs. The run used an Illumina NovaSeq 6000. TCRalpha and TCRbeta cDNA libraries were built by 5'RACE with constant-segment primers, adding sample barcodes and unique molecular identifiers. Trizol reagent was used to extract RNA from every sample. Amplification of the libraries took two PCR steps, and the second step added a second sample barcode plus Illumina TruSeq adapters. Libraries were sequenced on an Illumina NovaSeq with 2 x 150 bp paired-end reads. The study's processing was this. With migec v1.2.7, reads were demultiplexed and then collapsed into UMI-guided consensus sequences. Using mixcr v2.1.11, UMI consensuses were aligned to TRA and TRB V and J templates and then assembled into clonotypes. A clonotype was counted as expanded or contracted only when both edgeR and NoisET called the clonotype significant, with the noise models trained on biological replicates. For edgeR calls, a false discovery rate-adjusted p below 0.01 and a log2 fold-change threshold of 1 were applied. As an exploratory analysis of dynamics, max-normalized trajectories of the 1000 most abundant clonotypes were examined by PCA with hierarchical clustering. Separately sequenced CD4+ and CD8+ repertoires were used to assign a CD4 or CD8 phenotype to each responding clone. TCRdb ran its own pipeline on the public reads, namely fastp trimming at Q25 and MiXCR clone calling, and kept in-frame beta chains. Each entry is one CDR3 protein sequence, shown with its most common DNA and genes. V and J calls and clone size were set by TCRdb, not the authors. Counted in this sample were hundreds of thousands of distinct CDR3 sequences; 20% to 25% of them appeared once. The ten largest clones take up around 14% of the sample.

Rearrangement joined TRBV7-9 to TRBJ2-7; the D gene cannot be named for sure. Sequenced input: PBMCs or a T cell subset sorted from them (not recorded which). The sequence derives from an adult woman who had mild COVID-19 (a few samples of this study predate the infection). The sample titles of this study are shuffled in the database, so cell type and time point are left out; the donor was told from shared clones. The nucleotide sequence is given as TGTGCCAGCAGCCCCCCTGTTGAGACCTACGAGCAGTACTTC. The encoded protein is CASSPPVETYEQYF.